This T cell receptor beta chain was observed in a study of memory CD4+ T cells and cytomegalovirus serostatus. General study results and limits: Of 150 to 200 reported CMV TCRbeta sequences, about 67 were found in memory CD4+ repertoires.

Comments on this clone: Antigen specificity is unknown.

TCRdb's copy holds only in-frame clones and misses some; the assay was immunoSEQ multiplex PCR. Among approximately 50,000 clones listed, around 79% were seen once. The sort gate was single viable CD3+CD4+CD8-CD45RO+ cells for memory CD4+ T cells. Serostatus was set by detecting CMV pp150, pp28, p38, p52 IgG. Germline V gene lookup returns CDR1 SGHNT and CDR2 YENEEA. The junction had 22 bases not matched to a gene; V was cut back by 5 bases and J by 9 bases. This CDR3 comprises 18 residues. Specimen: memory CD4+ T cells from blood. This sequence was found in an adult in good health and CMV-seropositive. V gene TRBV11-3 combines with J gene TRBJ2-1; TRBD2 aligns across 7 bases. DNA for the CDR3: TGTGCCAGCAGCCCCCGGACTTTCGGGAGGCCCGGACTTTCTGAGCAGTTCTTC. Translating it yields CASSPRTFGRPGLSEQFF.